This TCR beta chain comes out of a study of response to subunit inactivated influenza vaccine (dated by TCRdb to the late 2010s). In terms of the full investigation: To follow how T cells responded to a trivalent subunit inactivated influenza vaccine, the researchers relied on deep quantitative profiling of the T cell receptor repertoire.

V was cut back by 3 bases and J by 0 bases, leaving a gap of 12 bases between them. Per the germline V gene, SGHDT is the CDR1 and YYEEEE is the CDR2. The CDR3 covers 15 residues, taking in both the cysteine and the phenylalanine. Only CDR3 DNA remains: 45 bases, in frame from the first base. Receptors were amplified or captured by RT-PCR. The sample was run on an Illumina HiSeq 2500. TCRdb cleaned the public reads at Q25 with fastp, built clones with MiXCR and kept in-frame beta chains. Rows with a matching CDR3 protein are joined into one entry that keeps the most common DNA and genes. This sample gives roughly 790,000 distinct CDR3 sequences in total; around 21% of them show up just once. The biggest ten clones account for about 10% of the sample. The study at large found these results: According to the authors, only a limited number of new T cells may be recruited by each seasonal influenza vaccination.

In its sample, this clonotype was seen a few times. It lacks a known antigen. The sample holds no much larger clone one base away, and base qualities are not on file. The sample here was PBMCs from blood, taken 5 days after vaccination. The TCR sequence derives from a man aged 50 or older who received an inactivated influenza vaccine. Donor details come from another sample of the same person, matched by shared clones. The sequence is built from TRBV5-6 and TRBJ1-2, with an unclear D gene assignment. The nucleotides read TGTGCCAGCAGCTGGACGGGAAATACTAACTATGGCTACACCTTC. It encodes CASSWTGNTNYGYTF.